The source of this TCR beta chain is a study of spatial heterogeneity in lung cancer. Findings and caveats of the study: Mutation counts in tumors were tracked by counts of expanded intratumoral alpha and beta TCRs. Ubiquitous and regional expanded TCR counts mirrored ubiquitous and regional nonsynonymous mutation counts, respectively.

TCRdb used MiXCR to reprocess the 5' RACE reads, holding one entry per CDR3 protein. The sample has some 16,000 distinct CDR3 sequences, around 6.5% seen once. Time point reported: sample taken at primary tumor resection. The CDR3 runs 13 residues. CDR1 is SGHAT, CDR2 FQNNGV, per germline. Between the trimmed V and J ends, which lost 5 bases and 3 bases, there was a span of 8 bases. A word on this clonotype: Antigen: not known. This beta chain came through as a stray read in a library set up for alpha chains, and its size says little.

The clonotype originates from a female donor with early-stage non-small cell lung cancer. Sequenced material: lung tumor tissue, taken at surgery. The J gene is TRBJ2-1, the V gene TRBV11-2, with D uncertain. CDR3 sequence: CASSLSVYNEQFF. CDR3 in DNA: TGTGCCAGCAGCCTCAGCGTCTACAATGAGCAGTTCTTC.